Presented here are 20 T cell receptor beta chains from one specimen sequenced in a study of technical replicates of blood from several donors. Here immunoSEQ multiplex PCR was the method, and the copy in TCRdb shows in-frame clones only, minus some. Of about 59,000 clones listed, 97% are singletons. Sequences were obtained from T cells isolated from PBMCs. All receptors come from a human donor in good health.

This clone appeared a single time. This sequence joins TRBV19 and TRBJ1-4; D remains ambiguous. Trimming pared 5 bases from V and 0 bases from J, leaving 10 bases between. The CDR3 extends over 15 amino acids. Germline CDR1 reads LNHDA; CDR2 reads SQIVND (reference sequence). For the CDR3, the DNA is TGTGCCAGTAGTTCCCGAGATGCAACTAATGAAAAACTGTTTTTT. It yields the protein CASSSRDATNEKLFF.

The CDR3 reads CASSSHAGGGLDTQYF. As DNA, the CDR3 is TGTGCCAGCAGCTCCCATGCAGGGGGCGGGTTAGATACGCAGTATTTT. The V gene is TRBV11-2, the J gene TRBJ2-3; 8 bases line up with TRBD1. Germline-derived CDR1 and CDR2 are SGHAT and FQNNGV. With V trimmed by 4 bases and J by 5 bases, 11 bases remained unmatched. This CDR3 is built from 16 residues.

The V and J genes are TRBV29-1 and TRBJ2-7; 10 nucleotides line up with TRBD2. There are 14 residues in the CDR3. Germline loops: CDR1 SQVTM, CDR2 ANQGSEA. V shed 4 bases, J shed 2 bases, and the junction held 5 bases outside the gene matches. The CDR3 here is CSVGNSGRAYEQYF. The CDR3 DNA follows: TGCAGCGTTGGCAACAGCGGGAGGGCCTACGAGCAGTACTTC.

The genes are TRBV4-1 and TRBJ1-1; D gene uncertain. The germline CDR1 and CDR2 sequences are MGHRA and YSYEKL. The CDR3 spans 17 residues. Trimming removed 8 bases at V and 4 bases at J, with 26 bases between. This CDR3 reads CASSLGRPQSSITEAFF. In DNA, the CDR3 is TGCGCCAGCTCACTGGGCCGCCCACAGAGTTCGATCACTGAAGCTTTCTTT.

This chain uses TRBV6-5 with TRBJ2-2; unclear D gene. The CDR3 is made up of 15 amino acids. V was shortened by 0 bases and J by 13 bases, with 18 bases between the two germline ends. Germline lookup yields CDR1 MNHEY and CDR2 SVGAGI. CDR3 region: CASSYSSKIVGGLFF. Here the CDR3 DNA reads TGTGCCAGCAGTTACTCGAGTAAAATCGTAGGCGGGCTGTTTTTT.

For the CDR3, the DNA is TGTGCCAGCAGCTTAGGGCAGTCGAACACTGAAGCTTTCTTT. Protein: CASSLGQSNTEAFF. This chain joins TRBV7-9 and TRBJ1-1; D remains ambiguous. From germline, CDR1 is SEHNR and CDR2 FQNEAQ (reference sequence). The CDR3 is 14 residues long. With 1 base removed from V and 1 base from J, the gap between germline ends came to 7 bases.

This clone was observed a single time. The CDR3 sequence: CASSMGRGPGGYTF. The CDR3 DNA follows: TGTGCCAGTAGTATGGGGCGGGGGCCTGGTGGCTACACCTTC. V gene TRBV19 combines with J gene TRBJ1-2, with D perhaps matching TRBD1 (6 bases). V was clipped by 3 bases and J by 7 bases, with 15 bases between them. Germline V gene sequence: CDR1 LNHDA, CDR2 SQIVND (reference sequence). The CDR3 is 14 residues long. The full variable domain, in which reference TRBV19 and TRBJ1-2 provide the parts outside the CDR3, is DGGITQSPKYLFRKEGQNVTLSCEQNLNHDAMYWYRQDPGQGLRLIYYSQIVNDFQKGDIAEGYSVSREKKESFPLTVTSAQKNPTAFYLCASSMGRGPGGYTFGSGTRLTVV.

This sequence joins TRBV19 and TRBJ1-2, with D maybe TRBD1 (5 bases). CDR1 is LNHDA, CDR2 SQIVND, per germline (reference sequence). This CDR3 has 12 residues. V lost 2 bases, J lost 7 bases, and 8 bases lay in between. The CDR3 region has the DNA TGTGCCAGTAGTATACAGGGTTCTGGCTACACCTTC. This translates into CASSIQGSGYTF.

Here the CDR3 DNA reads TGTGCCAGCAGCTTGGCGGGGGGCTACAATCAGCCCCAGCATTTT. Translation gives CASSLAGGYNQPQHF. The V call is TRBV5-6, the J call TRBJ1-5, with D perhaps matching TRBD1 (6 bases). V dropped 0 bases and J dropped 3 bases, with 10 bases sitting between them. The germline V gene encodes CDR1 SGHDT and CDR2 YYEEEE. The CDR3 length is 15 residues.

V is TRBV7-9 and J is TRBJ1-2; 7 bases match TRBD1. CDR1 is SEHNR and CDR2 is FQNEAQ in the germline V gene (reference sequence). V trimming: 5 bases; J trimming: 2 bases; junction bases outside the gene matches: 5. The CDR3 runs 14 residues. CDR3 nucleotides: TGTGCCAGCAGCGAGGACAGGAGAAACTATGGCTACACCTTC. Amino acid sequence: CASSEDRRNYGYTF.

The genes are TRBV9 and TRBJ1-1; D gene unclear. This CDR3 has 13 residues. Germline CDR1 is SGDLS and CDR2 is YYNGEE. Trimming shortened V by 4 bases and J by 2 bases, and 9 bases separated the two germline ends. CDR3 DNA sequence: TGTGCCAGCAGCCTTACACCAAACACTGAAGCTTTCTTT. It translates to CASSLTPNTEAFF.

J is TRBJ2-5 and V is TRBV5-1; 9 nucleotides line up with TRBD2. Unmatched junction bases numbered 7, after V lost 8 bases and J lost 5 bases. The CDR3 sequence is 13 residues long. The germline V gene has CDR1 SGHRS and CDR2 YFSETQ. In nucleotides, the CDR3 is TGCGCCAGTTCTAGCGGGGCGGGCGAGACCCAGTACTTC. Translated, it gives CASSSGAGETQYF.

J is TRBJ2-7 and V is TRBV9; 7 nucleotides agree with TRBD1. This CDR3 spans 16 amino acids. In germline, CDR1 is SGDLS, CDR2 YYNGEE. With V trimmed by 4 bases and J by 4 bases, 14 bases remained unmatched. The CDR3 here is CASSTVPTGDTYEQYF. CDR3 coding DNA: TGTGCCAGCAGCACCGTCCCAACAGGGGATACTTACGAGCAGTACTTC.

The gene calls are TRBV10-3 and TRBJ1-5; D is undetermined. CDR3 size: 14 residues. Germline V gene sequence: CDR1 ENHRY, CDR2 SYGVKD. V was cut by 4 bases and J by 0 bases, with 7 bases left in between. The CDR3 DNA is TGTGCCATCAGTGGAGGTTATAGCAATCAGCCCCAGCATTTT. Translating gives CAISGGYSNQPQHF.

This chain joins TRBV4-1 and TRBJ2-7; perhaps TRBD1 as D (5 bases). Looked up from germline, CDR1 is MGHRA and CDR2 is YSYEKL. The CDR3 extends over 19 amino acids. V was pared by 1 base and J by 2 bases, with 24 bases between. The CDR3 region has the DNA TGCGCCAGCAGCCAAGTGAGGAACAGGATTATCCCCATACCCTACGAGCAGTACTTC. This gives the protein CASSQVRNRIIPIPYEQYF.

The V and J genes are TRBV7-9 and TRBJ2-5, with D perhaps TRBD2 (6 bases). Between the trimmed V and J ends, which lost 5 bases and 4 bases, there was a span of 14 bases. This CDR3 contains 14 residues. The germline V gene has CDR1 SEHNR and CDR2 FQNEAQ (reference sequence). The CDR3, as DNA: TGTGCCAGCAGCGGGCCTAACGGGGGAGAGACCCAGTACTTC. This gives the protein CASSGPNGGETQYF.

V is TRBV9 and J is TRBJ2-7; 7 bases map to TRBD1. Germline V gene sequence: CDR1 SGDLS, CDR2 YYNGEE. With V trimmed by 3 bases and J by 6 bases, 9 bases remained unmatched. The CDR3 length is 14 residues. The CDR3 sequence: CASSAKTGRGEQYF. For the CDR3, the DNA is TGTGCCAGCAGCGCGAAGACAGGGAGAGGCGAGCAGTACTTC.

The CDR3 loop is CASSQQRQTYGYTF. DNA for the CDR3: TGTGCCAGTTCACAACAAAGACAGACCTATGGCTACACCTTC. The V and J genes are TRBV19 and TRBJ1-2; the D gene is possibly TRBD1 (5 bases). Trimming cost V 8 bases and J 4 bases, with 17 bases left between them. Germline V lookup: CDR1 LNHDA, CDR2 SQIVND (reference sequence). The CDR3 has 14 residues.

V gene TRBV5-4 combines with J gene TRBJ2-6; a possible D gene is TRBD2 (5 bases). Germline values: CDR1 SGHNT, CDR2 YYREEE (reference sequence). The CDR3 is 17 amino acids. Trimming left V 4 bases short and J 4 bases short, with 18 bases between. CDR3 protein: CASSRGGSGSGANVLTF. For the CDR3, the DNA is TGTGCCAGCAGCCGCGGAGGAAGCGGTTCCGGGGCCAACGTCCTGACTTTC.

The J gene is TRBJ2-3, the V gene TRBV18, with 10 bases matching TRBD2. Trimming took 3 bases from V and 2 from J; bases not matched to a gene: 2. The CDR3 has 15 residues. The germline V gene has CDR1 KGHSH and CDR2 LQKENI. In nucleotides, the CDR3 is TGTGCCAGCTCACCCCTAGCGGGAGCCACAGATACGCAGTATTTT. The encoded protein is CASSPLAGATDTQYF.